This TCR beta chain was documented in a study of type 1 regulatory T cells. TCRdb fed the reads into MiXCR, producing one record per CDR3 protein. Of just under 65,000 distinct CDR3 sequences in the sample, nearly 50% were seen once. The germline gives CDR1 SGHTA, CDR2 FQGNSA. Trimming removed 1 base from V and 7 bases from J; junction bases left unmatched: 11. The CDR3 runs to 17 residues. This clonotype turned up a few times. Antigen unknown. Sequencing was done on a sample of cultured non-Tr1 T cells, either the whole culture or a sorted T cell fraction (not recorded which). The chain recombines TRBV7-2 with TRBJ2-5; 11 positions match TRBD2. The receptor was derived from a human donor in good health. CDR3 nucleotide sequence: TGTGCCAGCAGCTTAGGCTTATTAGCGGGGGGGGTCGGGACCCAGTACTTC. As protein: CASSLGLLAGGVGTQYF.